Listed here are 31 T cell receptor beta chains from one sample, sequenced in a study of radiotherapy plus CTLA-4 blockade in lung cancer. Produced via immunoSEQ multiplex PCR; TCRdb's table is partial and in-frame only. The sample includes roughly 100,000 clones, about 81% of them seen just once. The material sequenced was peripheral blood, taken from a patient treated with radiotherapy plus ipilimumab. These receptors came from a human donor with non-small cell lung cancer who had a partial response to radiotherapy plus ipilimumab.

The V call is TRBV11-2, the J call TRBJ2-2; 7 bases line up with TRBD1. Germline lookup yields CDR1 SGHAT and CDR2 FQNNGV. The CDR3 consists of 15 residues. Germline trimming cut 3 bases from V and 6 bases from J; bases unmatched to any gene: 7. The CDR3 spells CASSLRQGLAGELFF. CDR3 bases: TGTGCCAGCAGCTTGAGACAGGGATTAGCCGGGGAGCTGTTTTTT.

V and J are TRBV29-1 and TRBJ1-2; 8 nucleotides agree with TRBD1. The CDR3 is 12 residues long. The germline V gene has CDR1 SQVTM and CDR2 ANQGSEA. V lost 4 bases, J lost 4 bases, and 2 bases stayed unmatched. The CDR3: CSVVTGGYGYTF. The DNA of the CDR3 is TGCAGCGTTGTCACAGGGGGCTATGGCTACACCTTC.

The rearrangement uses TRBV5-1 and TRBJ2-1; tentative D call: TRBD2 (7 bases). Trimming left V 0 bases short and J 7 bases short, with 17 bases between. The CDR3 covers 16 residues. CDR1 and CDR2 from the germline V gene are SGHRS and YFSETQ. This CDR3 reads CASSLGPGGTGNEQFF. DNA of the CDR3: TGCGCCAGCAGCTTGGGTCCGGGGGGAACAGGGAATGAGCAGTTCTTC.

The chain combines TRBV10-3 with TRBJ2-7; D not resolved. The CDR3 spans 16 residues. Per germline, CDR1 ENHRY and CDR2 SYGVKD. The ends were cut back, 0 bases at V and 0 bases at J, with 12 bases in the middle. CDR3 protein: CAISESRLDLSYEQYF. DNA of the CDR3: TGTGCCATCAGTGAGTCTCGGCTAGACCTCTCCTACGAGCAGTACTTC.

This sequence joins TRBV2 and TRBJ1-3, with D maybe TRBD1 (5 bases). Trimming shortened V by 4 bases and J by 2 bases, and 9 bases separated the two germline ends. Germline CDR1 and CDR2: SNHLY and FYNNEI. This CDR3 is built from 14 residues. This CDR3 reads CASSGQRTGNTIYF. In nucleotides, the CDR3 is TGTGCCAGCAGTGGACAGCGAACTGGAAACACCATATATTTT.

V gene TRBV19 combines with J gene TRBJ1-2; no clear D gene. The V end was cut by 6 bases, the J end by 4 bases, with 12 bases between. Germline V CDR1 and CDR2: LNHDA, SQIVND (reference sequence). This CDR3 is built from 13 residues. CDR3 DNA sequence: TGTGCCAGTAGCGCAGGAACCTTCTATGGCTACACCTTC. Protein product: CASSAGTFYGYTF.

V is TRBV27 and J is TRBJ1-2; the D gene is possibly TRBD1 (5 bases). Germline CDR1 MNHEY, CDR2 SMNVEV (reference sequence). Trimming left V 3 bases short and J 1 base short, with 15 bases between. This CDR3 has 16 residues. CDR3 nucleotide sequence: TGTGCCAGCAGTTTCATCGGGGGACCGGTTAACTATGGCTACACCTTC. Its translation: CASSFIGGPVNYGYTF.

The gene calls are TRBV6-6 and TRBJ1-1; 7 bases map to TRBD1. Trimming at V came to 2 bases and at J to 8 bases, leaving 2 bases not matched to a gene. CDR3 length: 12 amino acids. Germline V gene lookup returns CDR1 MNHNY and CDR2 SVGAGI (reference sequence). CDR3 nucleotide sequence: TGTGCCAGCAGTTACCTGGACAGGGAAGCTTTCTTT. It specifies CASSYLDREAFF.

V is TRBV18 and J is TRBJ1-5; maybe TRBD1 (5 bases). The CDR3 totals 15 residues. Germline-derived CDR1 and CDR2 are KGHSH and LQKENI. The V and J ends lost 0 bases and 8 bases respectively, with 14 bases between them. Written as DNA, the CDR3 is TGTGCCAGCTCACCACCCTCCGGGGGGTTGGAGCCCCAGCATTTT. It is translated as CASSPPSGGLEPQHF.

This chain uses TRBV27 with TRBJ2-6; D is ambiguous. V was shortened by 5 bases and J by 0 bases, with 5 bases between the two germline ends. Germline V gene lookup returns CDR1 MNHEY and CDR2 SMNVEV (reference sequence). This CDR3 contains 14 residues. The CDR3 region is CASSPSSGANVLTF. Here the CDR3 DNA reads TGTGCCAGCAGTCCGAGCTCTGGGGCCAACGTCCTGACTTTC.

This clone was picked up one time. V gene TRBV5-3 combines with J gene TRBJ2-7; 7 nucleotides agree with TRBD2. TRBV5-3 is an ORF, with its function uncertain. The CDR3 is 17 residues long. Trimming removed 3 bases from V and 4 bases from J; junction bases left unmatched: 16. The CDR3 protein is CARSYAGGGAGTYEQYF. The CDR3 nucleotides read TGTGCCAGAAGCTATGCGGGCGGGGGAGCGGGAACTTACGAGCAGTACTTC.

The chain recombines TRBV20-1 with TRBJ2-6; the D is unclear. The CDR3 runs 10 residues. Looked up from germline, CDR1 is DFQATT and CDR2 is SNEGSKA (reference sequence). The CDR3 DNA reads TGCGCAGCTGGGGCCAACGTCCTGACTTTC. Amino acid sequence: CAAGANVLTF.

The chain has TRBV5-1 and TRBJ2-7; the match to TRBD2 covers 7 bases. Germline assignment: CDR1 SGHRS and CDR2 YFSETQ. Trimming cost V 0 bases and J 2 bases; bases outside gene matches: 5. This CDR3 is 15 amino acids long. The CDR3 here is CASSLASSGPYEQYF. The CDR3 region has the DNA TGCGCCAGCAGCTTGGCGTCTAGCGGTCCCTACGAGCAGTACTTC.

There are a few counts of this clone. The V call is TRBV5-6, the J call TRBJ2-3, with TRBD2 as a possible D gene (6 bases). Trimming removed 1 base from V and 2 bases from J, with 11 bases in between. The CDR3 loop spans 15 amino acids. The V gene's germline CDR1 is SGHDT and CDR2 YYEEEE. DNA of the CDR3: TGTGCCAGCAGCTTGACCGGGACTCTCACAGATACGCAGTATTTT. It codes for CASSLTGTLTDTQYF.

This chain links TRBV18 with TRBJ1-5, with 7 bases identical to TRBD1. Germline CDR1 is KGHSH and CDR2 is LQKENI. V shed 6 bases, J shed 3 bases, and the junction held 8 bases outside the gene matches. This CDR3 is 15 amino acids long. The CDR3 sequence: CASSDIGQVNQPQHF. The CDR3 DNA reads TGTGCCAGCTCCGACATTGGACAGGTCAATCAGCCCCAGCATTTT.

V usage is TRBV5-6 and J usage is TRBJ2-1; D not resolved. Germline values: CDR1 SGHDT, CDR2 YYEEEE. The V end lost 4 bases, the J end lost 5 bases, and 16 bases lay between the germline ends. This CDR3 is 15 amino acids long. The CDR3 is CASSREPFTDNEQFF. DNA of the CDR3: TGTGCCAGCAGCCGCGAACCCTTCACTGACAATGAGCAGTTCTTC.

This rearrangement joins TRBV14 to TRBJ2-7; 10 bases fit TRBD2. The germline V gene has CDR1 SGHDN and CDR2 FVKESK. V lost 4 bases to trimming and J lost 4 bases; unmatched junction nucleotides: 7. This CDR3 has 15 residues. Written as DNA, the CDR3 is TGTGCCAGCAGCCTAGAGCTAGCGGGAGTTTACGAGCAGTACTTC. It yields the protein CASSLELAGVYEQYF.

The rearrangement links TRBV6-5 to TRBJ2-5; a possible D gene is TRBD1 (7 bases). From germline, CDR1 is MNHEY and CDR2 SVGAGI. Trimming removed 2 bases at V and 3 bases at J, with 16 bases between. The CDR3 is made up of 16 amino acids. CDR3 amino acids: CASSYQGRGTEETQYF. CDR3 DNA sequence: TGTGCCAGCAGTTACCAGGGCAGGGGGACTGAAGAGACCCAGTACTTC.

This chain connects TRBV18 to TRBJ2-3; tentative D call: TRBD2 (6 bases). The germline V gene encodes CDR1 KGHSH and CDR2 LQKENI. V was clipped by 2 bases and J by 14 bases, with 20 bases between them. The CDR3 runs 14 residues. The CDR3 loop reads CASSPGGDGSTGYF. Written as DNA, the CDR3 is TGTGCCAGCTCACCAGGCGGGGACGGGAGCACCGGGTATTTT.

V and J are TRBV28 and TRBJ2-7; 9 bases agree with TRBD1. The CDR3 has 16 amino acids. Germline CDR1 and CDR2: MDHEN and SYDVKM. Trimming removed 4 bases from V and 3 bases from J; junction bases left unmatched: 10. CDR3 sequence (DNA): TGTGCCAGCAGTTCAAACCACAGGGGGCGTGTCTACGAGCAGTACTTC. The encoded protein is CASSSNHRGRVYEQYF.

CDR3 in DNA: TGTGCCTGGTCTTCCCCGGGGAGCGGGAGGGCCCTTGATGAGCAGTTCTTC. Protein product: CAWSSPGSGRALDEQFF. The rearrangement uses TRBV30 and TRBJ2-1; TRBD2 aligns across 10 bases. Looked up from germline, CDR1 is GTSNPN and CDR2 is SVGIG (reference sequence). The CDR3 sequence is 17 residues long. Trimming cost V 5 bases and J 8 bases; bases outside gene matches: 18.

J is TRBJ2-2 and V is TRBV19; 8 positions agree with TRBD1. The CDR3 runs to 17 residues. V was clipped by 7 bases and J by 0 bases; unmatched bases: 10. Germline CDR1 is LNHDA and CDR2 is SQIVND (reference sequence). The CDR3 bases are TGTGCCAGTAACCCCGGGACAGGCGCGACGAACACCGGGGAGCTGTTTTTT. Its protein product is CASNPGTGATNTGELFF.

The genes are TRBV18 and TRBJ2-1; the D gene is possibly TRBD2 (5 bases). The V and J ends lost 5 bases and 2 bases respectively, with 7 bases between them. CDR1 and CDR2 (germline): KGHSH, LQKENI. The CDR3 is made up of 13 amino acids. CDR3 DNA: TGTGCCAGCTCATCCGGGACCTACAATGAGCAGTTCTTC. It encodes CASSSGTYNEQFF.

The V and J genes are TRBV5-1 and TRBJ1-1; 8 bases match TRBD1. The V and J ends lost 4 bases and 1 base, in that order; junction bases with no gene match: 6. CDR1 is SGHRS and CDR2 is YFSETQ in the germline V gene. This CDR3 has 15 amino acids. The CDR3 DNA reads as TGCGCCAGCAGCGTAAACAGGGGGAGGAACACTGAAGCTTTCTTT. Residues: CASSVNRGRNTEAFF.

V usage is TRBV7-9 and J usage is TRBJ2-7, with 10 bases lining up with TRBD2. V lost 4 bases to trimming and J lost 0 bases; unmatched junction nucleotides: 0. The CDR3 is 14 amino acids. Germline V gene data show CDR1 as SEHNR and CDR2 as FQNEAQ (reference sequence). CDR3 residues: CASSSSGSSYEQYF. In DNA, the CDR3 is TGTGCCAGCAGCTCTAGCGGGAGCTCCTACGAGCAGTACTTC.

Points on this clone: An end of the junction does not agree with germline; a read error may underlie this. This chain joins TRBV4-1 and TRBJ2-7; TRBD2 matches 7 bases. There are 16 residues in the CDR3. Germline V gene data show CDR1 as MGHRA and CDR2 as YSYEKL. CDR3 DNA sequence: TGTGCCAGCAGCCGAGTGGGAGCGGGGAGCTCCTACGAGCAGTACTTC. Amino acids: CASSRVGAGSSYEQYF.

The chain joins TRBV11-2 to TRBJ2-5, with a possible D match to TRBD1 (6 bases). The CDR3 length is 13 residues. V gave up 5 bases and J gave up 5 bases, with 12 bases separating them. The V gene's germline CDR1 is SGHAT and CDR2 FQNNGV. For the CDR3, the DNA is TGTGCCAGCAGCCCAGGGGTTTGGGAGACCCAGTACTTC. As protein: CASSPGVWETQYF.

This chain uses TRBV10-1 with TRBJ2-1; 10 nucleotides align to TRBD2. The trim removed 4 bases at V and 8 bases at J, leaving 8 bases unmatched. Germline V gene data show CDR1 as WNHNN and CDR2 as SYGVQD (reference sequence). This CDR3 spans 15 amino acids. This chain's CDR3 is CASSGTGTSDYEQFF. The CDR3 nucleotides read TGCGCCAGCAGTGGGACCGGGACTAGCGATTATGAGCAGTTCTTC.

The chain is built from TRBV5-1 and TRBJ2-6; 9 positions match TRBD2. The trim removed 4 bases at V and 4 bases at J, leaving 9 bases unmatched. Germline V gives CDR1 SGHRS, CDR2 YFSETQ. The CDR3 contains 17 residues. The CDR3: CASSPRGGRAGANVLTF. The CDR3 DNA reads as TGCGCCAGCAGCCCCCGCGGCGGGAGGGCCGGGGCCAACGTCCTGACTTTC.

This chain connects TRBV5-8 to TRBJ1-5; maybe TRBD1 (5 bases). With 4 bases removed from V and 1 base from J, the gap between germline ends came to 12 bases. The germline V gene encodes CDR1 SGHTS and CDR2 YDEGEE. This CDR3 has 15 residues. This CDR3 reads CASSGYRGSNQPQHF. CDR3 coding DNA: TGTGCCAGCAGCGGATACCGGGGGAGCAATCAGCCCCAGCATTTT.

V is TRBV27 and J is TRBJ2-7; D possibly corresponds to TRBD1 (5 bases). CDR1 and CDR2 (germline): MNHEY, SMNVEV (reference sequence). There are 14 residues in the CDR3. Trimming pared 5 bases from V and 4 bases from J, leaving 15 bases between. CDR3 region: CASSPDTLPYEQYF. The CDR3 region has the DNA TGTGCCAGCAGTCCGGACACACTTCCTTACGAGCAGTACTTC.